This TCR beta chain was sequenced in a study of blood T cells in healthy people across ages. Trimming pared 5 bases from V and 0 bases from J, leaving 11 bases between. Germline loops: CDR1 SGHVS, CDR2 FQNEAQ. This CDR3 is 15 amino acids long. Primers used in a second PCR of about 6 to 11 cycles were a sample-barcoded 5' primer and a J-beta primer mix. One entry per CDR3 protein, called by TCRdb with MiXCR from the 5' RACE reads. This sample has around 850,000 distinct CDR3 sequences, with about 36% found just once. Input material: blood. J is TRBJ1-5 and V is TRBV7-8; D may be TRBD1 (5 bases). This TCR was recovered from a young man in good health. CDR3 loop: CASSIDSYSNQPQHF. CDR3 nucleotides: TGTGCCAGCAGCATAGACAGCTATAGCAATCAGCCCCAGCATTTT. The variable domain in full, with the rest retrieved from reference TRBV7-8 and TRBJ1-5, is GAGVSQSPRYKVAKRGQDVALRCDPISGHVSLFWYQQALGQGPEFLTYFQNEAQLDKSGLPSDRFFAERPEGSVSTLKIQRTQQEDSAVYLCASSIDSYSNQPQHFGDGTRLSIL.